This T cell receptor beta chain is drawn from a study of patients and donors after allogeneic stem cell transplantation. TCRdb independently ran MiXCR on the RT-PCR reads; one entry per CDR3 protein. The sample lists about 400,000 distinct CDR3 sequences; approximately 16% were seen once. This clonotype has just a few counts. This TCR was sampled from a human donor who was either an allogeneic HSCT recipient or a stem cell or donor lymphocyte infusion donor (not recorded which). It is not recorded whose cells these are; they may come from a transplant donor. Material for sequencing was blood, either unsorted or a sorted T cell fraction (not recorded which).

The CDR3 here is CAWSLEGGEQYF. DNA of the CDR3: TGTGCCTGGAGCCTAGAGGGCGGAGAGCAGTACTTC. The V and J genes are TRBV30 and TRBJ2-7; weak D call: TRBD2 (5 bases). This CDR3 has 12 residues. Germline-derived CDR1 and CDR2 are GTSNPN and SVGIG (reference sequence). Trimming pared 3 bases from V and 7 bases from J, leaving 13 bases between.